This T cell receptor beta chain is drawn from a study of blood T cell repertoires in COVID-19. Study background: Some COVID-19 samples were acute and others convalescent; all came from the United States, Italy and Spain. PBMCs, B-cell-depleted T cells, or T cells were the source of the cDNA or gDNA that made up the material.

Per the authors' pipeline: Scientists estimated how many nucleated cells there were by amplifying reference gene primers. Method: immunoSEQ multiplex PCR; TCRdb's copy keeps in-frame clones and lacks some. For V, J and clone size, that table is used; D and trimming come from the DNA. Of 100,000 or so clones listed, about 89% are singletons. Germline CDR1 and CDR2: SNHLY and FYNNEI. The CDR3 runs to 15 residues. Trimming removed 6 bases from V and 2 bases from J; junction bases left unmatched: 4. The rearrangement joins TRBV2 to TRBJ2-2; 9 nucleotides agree with TRBD1. What was sequenced was peripheral blood. This clonotype originated in a man over 45 with acute or convalescent COVID-19. The CDR3 spells CASRKQGANTGELFF. CDR3 DNA sequence: TGTGCCAGCAGGAAACAGGGGGCTAACACCGGGGAGCTGTTTTTT.